These 32 T cell receptor beta chains were all obtained from the same sample, sequenced in a study of shared clonotypes between healthy human individuals. Profiling relied on immunoSEQ multiplex PCR, and the TCRdb table lists in-frame clones only, not all of them. The table shows about 1,500,000 clones, with around 97% occurring only once. Sequenced input: naive CD4+ T cells sorted from blood. Subset reported: CD45RA+ positively selected. The receptors here all came from a young man in good health.

About this clone: This CDR3 is also generated by other DNA sequences in the sample. The chain is built from TRBV7-2 and TRBJ1-2; TRBD1 matches at 7 bases. The CDR3 covers 13 residues. Germline CDR1 and CDR2: SGHTA and FQGNSA. V was clipped by 5 bases and J by 5 bases; unmatched bases: 5. The CDR3 loop reads CASSRTGDYGYTF. CDR3 nucleotide sequence: TGTGCCAGCAGCCGGACAGGAGATTATGGCTACACCTTC. The full variable domain, completed using reference TRBV7-2 and TRBJ1-2, is GAGVSQSPSNKVTEKGKDVELRCDPISGHTALYWYRQSLGQGLEFLIYFQGNSAPDKSGLPSDRFSAERTGGSVSTLTIQRTQQEDSAVYLCASSRTGDYGYTFGSGTRLTVV.

This clone was seen a few times. Other DNA sequences from this sample encode an identical CDR3 as well. J is TRBJ2-3 and V is TRBV19; a possible D gene is TRBD2 (6 bases). The germline V gene has CDR1 LNHDA and CDR2 SQIVND (reference sequence). V lost 3 bases and J 3 bases, leaving 7 bases between the germline ends. The length of the CDR3 is 13 residues. The chain's CDR3 is CASSIGGTDTQYF. The CDR3 DNA sequence: TGTGCCAGTAGTATTGGGGGGACAGATACGCAGTATTTT.

As for this clone: The sample contains more than one DNA sequence encoding this CDR3. V and J are TRBV7-9 and TRBJ1-1; 7 nucleotides line up with TRBD1. This CDR3 region has 14 residues. Germline lookup yields CDR1 SEHNR and CDR2 FQNEAQ (reference sequence). V was clipped by 2 bases and J by 4 bases; unmatched bases: 4. The CDR3 loop is CASSLLQGSTEAFF. DNA for the CDR3: TGTGCCAGCAGCTTACTACAGGGGAGCACTGAAGCTTTCTTT.

The rearrangement uses TRBV6-5 and TRBJ2-5; D might be TRBD1 (6 bases). The CDR3 spans 13 residues. V lost 6 bases to trimming and J lost 5 bases, with 13 bases between them. Germline V gene sequence: CDR1 MNHEY, CDR2 SVGAGI. The chain's CDR3 is CASRYRVRETQYF. The DNA of the CDR3 is TGTGCCAGCAGATACAGGGTCCGGGAGACCCAGTACTTC.

The chain has TRBV7-9 and TRBJ2-1, with D perhaps TRBD1 or TRBD2 (5 bases each). Looked up from germline, CDR1 is SEHNR and CDR2 is FQNEAQ (reference sequence). The ends were cut back, 1 base at V and 5 bases at J, with 15 bases in the middle. The CDR3 is 16 residues long. The CDR3 bases are TGTGCCAGCAGCTTAGGTCCGGGACCAAGGGACAATGAGCAGTTCTTC. Translation: CASSLGPGPRDNEQFF.

J is TRBJ1-4 and V is TRBV7-9, with a possible D match to TRBD1 (5 bases). Germline-derived CDR1 and CDR2 are SEHNR and FQNEAQ (reference sequence). The CDR3 is 15 residues long. Trimming pared 5 bases from V and 5 bases from J, leaving 15 bases between. The CDR3 nucleotides are TGTGCCAGCAGCCGGGGACGAGGACGGAATGAAAAACTGTTTTTT. It translates to CASSRGRGRNEKLFF. The full variable domain, in which reference TRBV7-9 and TRBJ1-4 provide the parts outside the CDR3, is DTGVSQNPRHKITKRGQNVTFRCDPISEHNRLYWYRQTLGQGPEFLTYFQNEAQLEKSRLLSDRFSAERPKGSFSTLEIQRTEQGDSAMYLCASSRGRGRNEKLFFGSGTQLSVL.

The table lists this clone with a count of one. The chain employs TRBV19 and TRBJ2-1, with 12 bases that match TRBD2. Germline-derived CDR1 and CDR2 are LNHDA and SQIVND (reference sequence). Unmatched junction bases numbered 14, after V lost 6 bases and J lost 2 bases. The CDR3 spans 19 residues. The CDR3 region has the DNA TGTGCCAGTAGCAATCAGGTTGGGCTAGCGGGAGGGACCTACAATGAGCAGTTCTTC. Protein: CASSNQVGLAGGTYNEQFF.

V gene TRBV7-2 combines with J gene TRBJ1-5; D is undetermined. V was shortened by 2 bases and J by 1 base, with 6 bases between the two germline ends. The CDR3 is 14 residues long. CDR1 is SGHTA, CDR2 FQGNSA, per germline. The CDR3 sequence is CASSLWASNQPQHF. CDR3 DNA sequence: TGTGCCAGCAGCTTATGGGCAAGCAATCAGCCCCAGCATTTT.

The chain combines TRBV28 with TRBJ2-7, with a possible D match to TRBD2 (5 bases). V lost 6 bases and J lost 1, with 16 bases in between. Germline V CDR1 and CDR2: MDHEN, SYDVKM. The CDR3 consists of 15 residues. CDR3 protein: CASSLPAAGSYEQYF. CDR3 nucleotides: TGTGCCAGCAGCCTCCCCGCCGCGGGTTCCTACGAGCAGTACTTC.

The CDR3, as DNA: TGCGCCAGCAGCGAGTTATTAGCGGGATCCCCAGATACGCAGTATTTT. Its protein product is CASSELLAGSPDTQYF. J is TRBJ2-3 and V is TRBV5-1, with 8 bases aligning to TRBD2. Trimming at V came to 4 bases and at J to 4 bases, leaving 11 bases not matched to a gene. The germline V gene has CDR1 SGHRS and CDR2 YFSETQ. The CDR3 is made up of 16 amino acids.

The genes are TRBV29-1 and TRBJ2-3; 8 bases align to TRBD2. The V and J ends lost 8 bases and 6 bases, in that order; junction bases with no gene match: 10. From germline, CDR1 is SQVTM and CDR2 ANQGSEA. This CDR3 is 13 amino acids long. The CDR3 loop reads CSFGGLGDDTQYF. In DNA, the CDR3 is TGCAGCTTCGGGGGACTAGGGGACGATACGCAGTATTTT.

This chain uses TRBV29-1 with TRBJ2-3; TRBD1 aligns across 9 bases. The V gene's germline CDR1 is SQVTM and CDR2 ANQGSEA. The J segment lost 6 bases and the V segment lost 7 bases, leaving 8 bases of the junction unmatched. The CDR3 is 13 amino acids. The CDR3 DNA reads as TGCAGCGGCGAGGGACAGGGCTGGGATACGCAGTATTTT. This sequence encodes CSGEGQGWDTQYF.

J is TRBJ1-1 and V is TRBV11-2; D call uncertain. Trimming cost V 1 base and J 6 bases, with 9 bases left between them. The germline V gene has CDR1 SGHAT and CDR2 FQNNGV. The CDR3 sequence is 13 residues long. In DNA form, the CDR3 reads TGTGCCAGCAGCTTAGTGCTGGGCCCTGAAGCTTTCTTT. It codes for CASSLVLGPEAFF.

This clone was counted a single time. The rearrangement links TRBV28 to TRBJ1-4, with a possible D match to TRBD1 (5 bases). This CDR3 is built from 13 residues. V shed 5 bases and J shed 4 bases, with 8 bases lying between them. Germline-derived CDR1 and CDR2 are MDHEN and SYDVKM. As DNA, the CDR3 is TGTGCCAGCAGTGGGGCGGATAATGAAAAACTGTTTTTT. It yields the protein CASSGADNEKLFF.

The genes are TRBV25-1 and TRBJ1-1, with D perhaps matching TRBD1 (6 bases). Trimming cost V 2 bases and J 5 bases, with 18 bases left between them. Germline CDR1 is MGHDK and CDR2 is SYGVNS. The CDR3 length is 16 residues. The CDR3 protein is CASSEHRVGGLTEAFF. The CDR3 DNA reads as TGTGCCAGCAGTGAACACCGGGTCGGGGGCTTGACTGAAGCTTTCTTT.

This chain joins TRBV6-6 and TRBJ1-4; 8 nucleotides agree with TRBD1. The CDR3 loop spans 15 amino acids. V shed 5 bases and J 8 bases; nucleotides not matched to a gene: 10. From germline, CDR1 is MNHNY and CDR2 SVGAGI (reference sequence). CDR3 region: CASSLYRDRREKLFF. CDR3 bases: TGTGCCAGCAGTCTGTACCGGGACAGGAGGGAAAAACTGTTTTTT.

As for this clone: Other nucleotide sequences in the sample specify the same CDR3. J is TRBJ1-5 and V is TRBV27; possibly TRBD1 for D (5 bases). Trimming pared 0 bases from V and 7 bases from J, leaving 7 bases between. CDR1 MNHEY and CDR2 SMNVEV come from the germline V gene (reference sequence). The CDR3 length is 13 residues. This CDR3 is CASSLSGDQPQHF. CDR3 nucleotides: TGTGCCAGCAGTTTATCGGGGGACCAGCCCCAGCATTTT.

This chain links TRBV9 with TRBJ2-3; 10 nucleotides line up with TRBD2. Looked up from germline, CDR1 is SGDLS and CDR2 is YYNGEE. The V and J ends lost 2 bases and 8 bases, in that order; junction bases with no gene match: 8. This CDR3 has 15 residues. The CDR3 DNA reads as TGTGCCAGCAGCGTGGGGCTAGCGGGAGTAGGTACGCAGTATTTT. It translates to CASSVGLAGVGTQYF.

V usage is TRBV27 and J usage is TRBJ1-5; no reliable D call. CDR1 MNHEY and CDR2 SMNVEV come from the germline V gene (reference sequence). This CDR3 spans 13 amino acids. V was clipped by 8 bases and J by 0 bases, with 8 bases between them. The CDR3 loop reads CASSHYSNQPQHF. The DNA of the CDR3 is TGTGCCAGCTCGCATTATAGCAATCAGCCCCAGCATTTT.

The chain is built from TRBV28 and TRBJ1-4; D remains ambiguous. Trimming left V 3 bases short and J 5 bases short, with 13 bases between. Germline V gene lookup returns CDR1 MDHEN and CDR2 SYDVKM. The CDR3 covers 15 residues. CDR3 DNA sequence: TGTGCCAGCAGTTTCGTGCGAACGCCGAATGAAAAACTGTTTTTT. The encoded protein is CASSFVRTPNEKLFF.

The rearrangement links TRBV25-1 to TRBJ2-2, with D perhaps matching TRBD1 (5 bases). CDR3 length: 16 amino acids. V was trimmed by 2 bases and J by 1 base, leaving 11 bases between them. Germline V gives CDR1 MGHDK, CDR2 SYGVNS. The CDR3, as DNA: TGTGCCAGCAGTGAAAGGGGCGCAGGGAACACCGGGGAGCTGTTTTTT. This codes for CASSERGAGNTGELFF.

This chain connects TRBV28 to TRBJ2-7; D possibly corresponds to TRBD1 (6 bases). The CDR3 runs to 17 residues. Germline V gives CDR1 MDHEN, CDR2 SYDVKM. V was cut by 3 bases and J by 5 bases, with 23 bases left in between. Here the CDR3 DNA reads TGTGCCAGCAGTTTTCTCGAATCGGCAGGGGTAGGGAACGAGCAGTACTTC. Translating it yields CASSFLESAGVGNEQYF. The variable domain in full, with the rest retrieved from reference TRBV28 and TRBJ2-7, is DVKVTQSSRYLVKRTGEKVFLECVQDMDHENMFWYRQDPGLGLRLIYFSYDVKMKEKGDIPEGYSVSREKKERFSLILESASTNQTSMYLCASSFLESAGVGNEQYFGPGTRLTVT.

Comment on this clone: Other DNA sequences of this sample code for an identical CDR3. The chain employs TRBV18 and TRBJ1-4; D uncertain. The germline V gene encodes CDR1 KGHSH and CDR2 LQKENI. The CDR3 contains 14 residues. The V end lost 2 bases, the J end lost 2 bases, and 6 bases lay between the germline ends. The CDR3 spells CASSPGRTNEKLFF. The CDR3 DNA sequence: TGTGCCAGCTCACCAGGGCGGACTAATGAAAAACTGTTTTTT.

This chain joins TRBV11-2 and TRBJ1-2, with D possibly TRBD1 on 6 matching bases. The V end was cut by 8 bases, the J end by 8 bases, with 15 bases between. CDR3 size: 12 residues. The germline V gene has CDR1 SGHAT and CDR2 FQNNGV. The CDR3 nucleotides read TGTGCCAGCGCGGAGGGGGTACGGGGCTACACCTTC. Its translation is CASAEGVRGYTF.

The chain joins TRBV18 to TRBJ2-1; D is uncertain. This CDR3 region has 13 residues. V was shortened by 3 bases and J by 6 bases, with 9 bases between the two germline ends. Germline V lookup: CDR1 KGHSH, CDR2 LQKENI. CDR3 amino acids: CASSPGSPNEQFF. The CDR3 DNA is TGTGCCAGCTCACCGGGAAGCCCCAATGAGCAGTTCTTC.

The chain employs TRBV10-3 and TRBJ1-1; D remains unclear. V was cut by 6 bases and J by 9 bases, with 14 bases left in between. Germline CDR1 and CDR2: ENHRY and SYGVKD. The CDR3 has 12 residues. The CDR3: CAIREGSSQAFF. CDR3 coding DNA: TGTGCCATCAGGGAGGGTTCAAGCCAAGCTTTCTTT.

Remarks on this clone: A read error may account for a junction end that differs from germline. The rearrangement links TRBV28 to TRBJ1-5, with a weak D call TRBD1 (5 bases). Germline assignment: CDR1 MDHEN and CDR2 SYDVKM. This CDR3 is 12 amino acids long. CDR3 sequence (DNA): TGTGCCAGCAGTGGGGGTAATCGGCCCCAGCATTTT. Translation: CASSGGNRPQHF. Full variable domain (rest looked up from reference TRBV28 and TRBJ1-5): DVKVTQSSRYLVKRTGEKVFLECVQDMDHENMFWYRQDPGLGLRLIYFSYDVKMKEKGDIPEGYSVSREKKERFSLILESASTNQTSMYLCASSGGNRPQHFGDGTRLSIL.

V and J are TRBV2 and TRBJ2-1; D is unresolved. The CDR3 contains 14 residues. The germline V and J ends were trimmed by 1 base and 0 bases, with 4 bases remaining between them. From germline, CDR1 is SNHLY and CDR2 FYNNEI. The CDR3 nucleotides read TGTGCCAGCAGTGAAGTTGGCTCCTACAATGAGCAGTTCTTC. Translated, it gives CASSEVGSYNEQFF.

V and J are TRBV18 and TRBJ1-2; D is possibly TRBD1 (5 bases). Trimming took 1 base from V and 8 from J, leaving 11 bases between them. Germline V gives CDR1 KGHSH, CDR2 LQKENI. CDR3 length: 13 amino acids. CDR3 protein: CASSPRGDVGYTF. CDR3 DNA sequence: TGTGCCAGCTCACCACGCGGGGACGTGGGCTACACCTTC. Together with reference TRBV18 and TRBJ1-2, the CDR3 gives the full variable domain: NAGVMQNPRHLVRRRGQEARLRCSPMKGHSHVYWYRQLPEEGLKFMVYLQKENIIDESGMPKERFSAEFPKEGPSILRIQQVVRGDSAAYFCASSPRGDVGYTFGSGTRLTVV.

J is TRBJ2-3 and V is TRBV7-2; unclear D gene. Germline CDR1 SGHTA, CDR2 FQGNSA. The germline V and J ends were trimmed by 5 bases and 4 bases, with 10 bases remaining between them. This CDR3 is 13 amino acids long. CDR3 sequence reads: CASSRRLADTQYF. In DNA, the CDR3 is TGTGCCAGCAGCCGCAGGTTGGCAGATACGCAGTATTTT.

V gene TRBV5-5 combines with J gene TRBJ2-3; D gene unclear. This CDR3 is built from 13 residues. Deletions cut 1 base from V and 5 bases from J, with 8 bases between. In germline, CDR1 is SGHKS, CDR2 YYEKEE (reference sequence). CDR3 sequence reads: CASSLREGDTQYF. The CDR3 region has the DNA TGTGCCAGCAGCTTGAGAGAAGGAGATACGCAGTATTTT.

Remarks on this clone: Different DNA sequences within this sample yield the same CDR3. V and J are TRBV28 and TRBJ2-7; possibly TRBD1 or TRBD2 for D (5 bases each). The CDR3 runs 15 residues. Between the trimmed V and J ends, which lost 7 bases and 0 bases, there was a span of 16 bases. Germline V gene sequence: CDR1 MDHEN, CDR2 SYDVKM. The CDR3, as DNA: TGTGCCAGCACCCGAGCCGGGACGGGCTCCTACGAGCAGTACTTC. Its translation: CASTRAGTGSYEQYF.